The clone carrying this T cell receptor beta chain has a handful of counts. CDR1 and CDR2 from the germline V gene are LNHDA and SQIVND (reference sequence). Trimming removed 6 bases at V and 1 base at J, with 12 bases between. This CDR3 region has 14 residues. The entry originates in a study of blood T cell repertoires in COVID-19. Study background: The samples span acute and convalescent COVID-19 from the United States, Italy and Spain. PBMCs, B-cell-depleted T cells, or T cells were the source of the cDNA or gDNA that made up the material.

Original processing methods: Amplified reference gene primers provided the basis for estimating nucleated cell counts. Assay: immunoSEQ multiplex PCR; the TCRdb copy retains only in-frame clones and omits some. That table supplies the V and J calls and clone size; D and trimming were determined from the DNA. The sample lists 45,000 to 50,000 clones; about 83% were seen once. V usage is TRBV19 and J usage is TRBJ1-1; D not resolved. The TCR was taken from an older woman with acute or convalescent COVID-19. Material: peripheral blood. The CDR3 region is CASRNGGENTEAFF. CDR3 DNA sequence: TGTGCCAGTAGGAATGGAGGAGAGAACACTGAAGCTTTCTTT. The variable domain in full, completed from reference TRBV19 and TRBJ1-1, reads DGGITQSPKYLFRKEGQNVTLSCEQNLNHDAMYWYRQDPGQGLRLIYYSQIVNDFQKGDIAEGYSVSREKKESFPLTVTSAQKNPTAFYLCASRNGGENTEAFFGQGTRLTVV.